The present TCR beta chain was sequenced within a study of blood T cell repertoires in COVID-19. Study summary: Sample material is recorded as cDNA or gDNA derived from T cells, B-cell-depleted T cells, or PBMCs.

The CDR3 is 13 residues long. Trimming pared 7 bases from V and 0 bases from J, leaving 8 bases between. Germline assignment: CDR1 MGHRA and CDR2 YSYEKL. Data came from immunoSEQ multiplex PCR; TCRdb stores just in-frame clones and leaves some out. The table records around 150,000 clones, roughly 80% of them present only once. The TCR was taken from a man aged 50 to 60 with acute or convalescent COVID-19. The specimen was peripheral blood. The V and J genes are TRBV4-1 and TRBJ2-3; D perhaps matches TRBD2 (5 bases). The DNA of the CDR3 is TGCGCCAGCACTTCGGGGAGCACAGATACGCAGTATTTT. Its translation is CASTSGSTDTQYF.